In this sample, the clone carrying this T cell receptor (beta chain) turned up once. The CDR3 has 16 amino acids. The trim removed 1 base at V and 5 bases at J, leaving 8 bases unmatched. Germline CDR1 DFQATT, CDR2 SNEGSKA (reference sequence). Each CDR3 protein is one row after TCRdb ran MiXCR on the reads. The sample lists around 330,000 distinct CDR3 sequences; 17% were seen once. This record comes from a study of T cell repertoires in cytomegalovirus infection. This receptor was identified in a human donor in good health (CMV status not recorded). Some clones in this sample may be carry-over from other donors' samples. The source material was PBMCs. J is TRBJ2-1 and V is TRBV20-1; 10 bases are a match to TRBD2. Written as DNA, the CDR3 is TGCAGTGCTAGAGTTAGTAGCGGGGGGAGTAACAATGAGCAGTTCTTC. Protein sequence: CSARVSSGGSNNEQFF.